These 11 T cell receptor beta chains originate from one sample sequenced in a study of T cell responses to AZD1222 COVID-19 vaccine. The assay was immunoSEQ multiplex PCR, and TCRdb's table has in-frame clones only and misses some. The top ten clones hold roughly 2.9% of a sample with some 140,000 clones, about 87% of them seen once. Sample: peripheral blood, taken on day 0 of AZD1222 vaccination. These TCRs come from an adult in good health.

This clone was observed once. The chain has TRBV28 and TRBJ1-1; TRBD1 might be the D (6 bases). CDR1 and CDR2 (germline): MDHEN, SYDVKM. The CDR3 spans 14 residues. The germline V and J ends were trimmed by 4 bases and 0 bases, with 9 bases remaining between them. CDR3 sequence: CASSSTGLNTEAFF. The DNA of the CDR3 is TGTGCCAGCAGTTCGACAGGCCTGAACACTGAAGCTTTCTTT. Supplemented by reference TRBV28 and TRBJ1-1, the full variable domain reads DVKVTQSSRYLVKRTGEKVFLECVQDMDHENMFWYRQDPGLGLRLIYFSYDVKMKEKGDIPEGYSVSREKKERFSLILESASTNQTSMYLCASSSTGLNTEAFFGQGTRLTVV.

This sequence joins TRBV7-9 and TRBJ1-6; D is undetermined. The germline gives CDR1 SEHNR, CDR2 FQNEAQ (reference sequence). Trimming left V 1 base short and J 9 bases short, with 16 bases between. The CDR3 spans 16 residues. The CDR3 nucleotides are TGTGCCAGCAGCTTAGATGTCCTCGAGCATGGTTCACCCCTCCACTTT. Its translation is CASSLDVLEHGSPLHF.

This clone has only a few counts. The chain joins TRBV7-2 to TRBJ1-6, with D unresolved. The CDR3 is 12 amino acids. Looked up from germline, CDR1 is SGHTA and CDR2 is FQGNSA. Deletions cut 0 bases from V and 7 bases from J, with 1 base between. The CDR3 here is CASSLANSPLHF. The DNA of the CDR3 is TGTGCCAGCAGCTTAGCGAATTCACCCCTCCACTTT.

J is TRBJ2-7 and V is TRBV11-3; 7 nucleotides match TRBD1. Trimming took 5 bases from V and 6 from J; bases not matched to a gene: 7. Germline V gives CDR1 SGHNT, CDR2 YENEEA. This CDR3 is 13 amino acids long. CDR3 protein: CASSVDRVGEQYF. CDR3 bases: TGTGCCAGCAGCGTCGACAGGGTAGGCGAGCAGTACTTC.

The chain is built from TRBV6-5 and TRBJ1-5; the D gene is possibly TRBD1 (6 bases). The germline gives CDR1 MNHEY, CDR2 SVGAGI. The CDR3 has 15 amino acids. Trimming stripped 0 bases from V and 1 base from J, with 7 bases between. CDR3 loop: CASSYSQGSNQPQHF. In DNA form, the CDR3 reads TGTGCCAGCAGTTACTCACAGGGAAGCAATCAGCCCCAGCATTTT.

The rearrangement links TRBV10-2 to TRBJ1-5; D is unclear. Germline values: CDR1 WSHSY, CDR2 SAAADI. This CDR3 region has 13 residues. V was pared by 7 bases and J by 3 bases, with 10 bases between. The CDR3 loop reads CASTGTVNQPQHF. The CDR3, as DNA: TGCGCCAGCACTGGCACAGTCAATCAGCCCCAGCATTTT.

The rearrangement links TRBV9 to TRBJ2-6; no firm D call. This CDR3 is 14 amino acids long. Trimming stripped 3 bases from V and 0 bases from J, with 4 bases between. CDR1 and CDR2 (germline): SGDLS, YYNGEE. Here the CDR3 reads CASSGDSGANVLTF. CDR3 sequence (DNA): TGTGCCAGCAGCGGGGACTCTGGGGCCAACGTCCTGACTTTC.

The CDR3 bases are TGTGCCAGCAGTCAGGGGACCCAAGAGACCCAGTACTTC. Its protein product is CASSQGTQETQYF. The genes are TRBV12-3 or TRBV12-4 and TRBJ2-5, with a tentative D call TRBD1 (6 bases). V lost 5 bases and J lost 1, with 8 bases in between. This CDR3 has 13 residues.

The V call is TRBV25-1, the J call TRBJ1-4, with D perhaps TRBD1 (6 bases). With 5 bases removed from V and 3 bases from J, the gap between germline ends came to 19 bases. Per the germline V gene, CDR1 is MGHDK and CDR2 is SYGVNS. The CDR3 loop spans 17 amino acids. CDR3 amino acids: CASSLYQGSGSNEKLFF. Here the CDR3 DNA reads TGTGCCAGCAGTCTCTACCAGGGGTCGGGTTCTAATGAAAAACTGTTTTTT. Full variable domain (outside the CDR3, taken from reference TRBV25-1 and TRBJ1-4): EADIYQTPRYLVIGTGKKITLECSQTMGHDKMYWYQQDPGMELHLIHYSYGVNSTEKGDLSSESTVSRIRTEHFPLTLESARPSHTSQYLCASSLYQGSGSNEKLFFGSGTQLSVL.

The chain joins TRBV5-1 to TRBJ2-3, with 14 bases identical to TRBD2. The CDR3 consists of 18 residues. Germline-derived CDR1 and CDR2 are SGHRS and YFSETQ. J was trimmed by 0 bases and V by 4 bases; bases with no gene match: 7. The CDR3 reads CASSPGTSGGPSTDTQYF. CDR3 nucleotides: TGCGCCAGCAGCCCCGGGACTAGCGGGGGACCGAGCACAGATACGCAGTATTTT.

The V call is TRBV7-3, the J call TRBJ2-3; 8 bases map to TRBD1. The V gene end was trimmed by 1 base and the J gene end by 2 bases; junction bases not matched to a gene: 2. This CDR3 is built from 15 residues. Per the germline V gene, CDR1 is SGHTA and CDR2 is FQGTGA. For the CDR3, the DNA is TGTGCCAGCAGCTTAAGGGACAGGTCCACAGATACGCAGTATTTT. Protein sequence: CASSLRDRSTDTQYF.